Below, 2 T cell receptor beta chains from the same sample are listed, as sequenced in a study of shared clonotypes between healthy human individuals. Libraries were prepared by immunoSEQ multiplex PCR; TCRdb keeps only in-frame clonotypes and omits some of them. The data contain a few million clones, just over 90% of them seen just once; the ten biggest clones take up about 0.39%. Input material: naive CD4+ T cells from PBMCs. Noted subset: CD45RA+ positively selected. These receptors originate from a man between 18 and 29 years old in good health. Some clones in this sample may be carry-over from other donors' samples.

V and J are TRBV18 and TRBJ2-1; D is possibly TRBD1 (5 bases). V lost 2 bases to trimming and J lost 8 bases, with 10 bases between them. CDR3 length: 13 amino acids. Germline-derived CDR1 and CDR2 are KGHSH and LQKENI. The DNA for the CDR3 is TGTGCCAGCTCACCATCAGGGATCGATGAGCAGTTCTTC. Residues: CASSPSGIDEQFF. Full variable domain (rest looked up from reference TRBV18 and TRBJ2-1): NAGVMQNPRHLVRRRGQEARLRCSPMKGHSHVYWYRQLPEEGLKFMVYLQKENIIDESGMPKERFSAEFPKEGPSILRIQQVVRGDSAAYFCASSPSGIDEQFFGPGTRLTVL.

The chain employs TRBV7-2 and TRBJ2-5; 9 nucleotides agree with TRBD1. CDR3 length: 14 residues. V was clipped by 6 bases and J by 4 bases; unmatched bases: 6. CDR1 is SGHTA and CDR2 is FQGNSA in the germline V gene. CDR3 DNA sequence: TGTGCCAGCAGGGGAACAGGGGGCAGAGAGACCCAGTACTTC. This encodes CASRGTGGRETQYF.